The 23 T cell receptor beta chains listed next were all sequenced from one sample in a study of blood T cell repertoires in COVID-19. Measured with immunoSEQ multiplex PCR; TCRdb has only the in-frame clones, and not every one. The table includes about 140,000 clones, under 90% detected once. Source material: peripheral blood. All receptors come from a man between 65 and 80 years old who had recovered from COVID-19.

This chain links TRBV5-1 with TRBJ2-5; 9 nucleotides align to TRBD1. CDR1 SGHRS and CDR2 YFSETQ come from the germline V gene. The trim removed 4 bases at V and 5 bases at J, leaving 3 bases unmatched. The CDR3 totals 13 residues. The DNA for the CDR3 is TGCGCCAGCAGCGGGACAGGGATGGAGACCCAGTACTTC. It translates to CASSGTGMETQYF.

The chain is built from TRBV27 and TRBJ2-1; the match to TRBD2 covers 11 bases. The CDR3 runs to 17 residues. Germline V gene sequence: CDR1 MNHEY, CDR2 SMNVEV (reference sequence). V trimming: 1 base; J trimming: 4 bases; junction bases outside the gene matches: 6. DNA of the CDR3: TGTGCCAGCAGTTTATTACTAGCGGGAGTTTCGTACAATGAGCAGTTCTTC. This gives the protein CASSLLLAGVSYNEQFF.

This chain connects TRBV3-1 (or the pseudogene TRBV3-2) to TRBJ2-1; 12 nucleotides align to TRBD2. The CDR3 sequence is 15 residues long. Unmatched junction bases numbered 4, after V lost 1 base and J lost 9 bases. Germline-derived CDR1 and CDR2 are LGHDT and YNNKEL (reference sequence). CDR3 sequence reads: CASSQATSGSLEQFF. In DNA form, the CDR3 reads TGTGCCAGCAGCCAAGCGACTAGCGGGAGCCTTGAGCAGTTCTTC.

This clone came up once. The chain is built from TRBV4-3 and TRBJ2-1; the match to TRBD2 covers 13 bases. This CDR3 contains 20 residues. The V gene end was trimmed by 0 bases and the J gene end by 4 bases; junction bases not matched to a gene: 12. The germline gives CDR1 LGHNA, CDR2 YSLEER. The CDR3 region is CASSQDLGRLAGGSYNEQFF. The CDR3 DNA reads TGCGCCAGCAGCCAAGATCTGGGACGACTAGCGGGAGGATCGTACAATGAGCAGTTCTTC.

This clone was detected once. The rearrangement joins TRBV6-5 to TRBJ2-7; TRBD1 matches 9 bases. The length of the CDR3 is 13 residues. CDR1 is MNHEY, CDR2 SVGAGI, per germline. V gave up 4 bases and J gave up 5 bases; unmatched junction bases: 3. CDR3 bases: TGTGCCAGCAGTTGGACAGGGGTGGACGAGCAGTACTTC. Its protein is CASSWTGVDEQYF.

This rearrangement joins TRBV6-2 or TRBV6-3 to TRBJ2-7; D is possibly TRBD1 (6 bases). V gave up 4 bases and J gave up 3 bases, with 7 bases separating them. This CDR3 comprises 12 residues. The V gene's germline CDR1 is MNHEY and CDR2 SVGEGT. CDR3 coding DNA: TGTGCCAGCAGTTCAGGGGACTACGAGCAGTACTTC. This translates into CASSSGDYEQYF.

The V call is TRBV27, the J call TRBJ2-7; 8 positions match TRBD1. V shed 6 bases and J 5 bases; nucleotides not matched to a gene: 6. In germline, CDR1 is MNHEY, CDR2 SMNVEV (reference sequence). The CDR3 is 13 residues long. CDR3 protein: CASSSLTGDEQYF. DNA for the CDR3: TGTGCCAGCAGCTCGCTGACAGGGGACGAGCAGTACTTC.

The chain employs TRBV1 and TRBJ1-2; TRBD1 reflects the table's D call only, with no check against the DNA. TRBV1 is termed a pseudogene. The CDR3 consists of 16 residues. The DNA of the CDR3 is TGCACCAGCAGCCAAGCAGGGGACATCCCTAACTATGGCTACACCTTC. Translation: CTSSQAGDIPNYGYTF.

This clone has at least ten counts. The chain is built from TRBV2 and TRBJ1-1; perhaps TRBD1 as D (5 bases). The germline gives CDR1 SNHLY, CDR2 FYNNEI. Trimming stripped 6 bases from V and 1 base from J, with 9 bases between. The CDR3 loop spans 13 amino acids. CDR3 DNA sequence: TGTGCCAGCAGAGGCACAGGGAACACTGAAGCTTTCTTT. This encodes CASRGTGNTEAFF.

The DNA for the CDR3 is TGTGCCAGCAGCCCCCCTACAGGGTACTATGGCTACACCTTC. It translates to CASSPPTGYYGYTF. The chain carries TRBV28 and TRBJ1-2, with D possibly matching TRBD1 (6 bases). The CDR3 extends over 14 amino acids. CDR1 and CDR2 from the germline V gene are MDHEN and SYDVKM. Trimming cost V 6 bases and J 3 bases, with 14 bases left between them.

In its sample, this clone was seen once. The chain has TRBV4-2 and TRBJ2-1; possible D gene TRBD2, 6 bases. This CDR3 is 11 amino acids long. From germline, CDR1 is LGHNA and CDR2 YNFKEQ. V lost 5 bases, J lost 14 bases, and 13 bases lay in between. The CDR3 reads CASSSDSGEFF. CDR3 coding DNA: TGTGCCAGCAGCTCCGACTCGGGGGAGTTCTTC.

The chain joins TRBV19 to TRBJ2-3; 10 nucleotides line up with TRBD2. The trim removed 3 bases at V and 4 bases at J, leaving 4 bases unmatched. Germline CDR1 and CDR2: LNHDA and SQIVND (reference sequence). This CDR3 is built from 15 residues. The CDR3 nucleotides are TGTGCCAGTAGTATCACCCTAGCGGGAGCAGATACGCAGTATTTT. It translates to CASSITLAGADTQYF.

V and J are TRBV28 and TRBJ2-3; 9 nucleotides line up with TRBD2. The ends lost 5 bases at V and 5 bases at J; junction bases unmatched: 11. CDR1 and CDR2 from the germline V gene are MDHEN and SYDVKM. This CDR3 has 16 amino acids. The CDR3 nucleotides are TGTGCCAGCAGTCTGGGGACTAGCTTGGGTGGAGATACGCAGTATTTT. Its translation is CASSLGTSLGGDTQYF.

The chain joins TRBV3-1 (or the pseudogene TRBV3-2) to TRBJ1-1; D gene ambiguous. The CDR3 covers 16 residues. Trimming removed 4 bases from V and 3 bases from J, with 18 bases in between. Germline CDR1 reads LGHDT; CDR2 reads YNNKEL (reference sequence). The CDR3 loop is CASSLLSAGSYTEAFF. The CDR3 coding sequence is TGTGCCAGCAGCCTCCTATCAGCCGGGTCGTACACTGAAGCTTTCTTT.

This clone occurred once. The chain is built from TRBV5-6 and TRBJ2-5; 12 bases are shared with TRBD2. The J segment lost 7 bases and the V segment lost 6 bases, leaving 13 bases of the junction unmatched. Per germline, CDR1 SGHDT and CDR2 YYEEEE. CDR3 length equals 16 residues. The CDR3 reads CASTFGRLAGVGTQYF. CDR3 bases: TGTGCCAGCACCTTTGGGAGACTAGCGGGAGTGGGGACCCAGTACTTC.

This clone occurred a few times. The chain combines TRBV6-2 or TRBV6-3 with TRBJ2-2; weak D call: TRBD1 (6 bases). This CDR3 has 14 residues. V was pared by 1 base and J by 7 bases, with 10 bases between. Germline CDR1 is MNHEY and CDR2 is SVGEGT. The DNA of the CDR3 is TGTGCCAGCAGTTACTTGGACAGCTTCGGGGAGCTGTTTTTT. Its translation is CASSYLDSFGELFF.

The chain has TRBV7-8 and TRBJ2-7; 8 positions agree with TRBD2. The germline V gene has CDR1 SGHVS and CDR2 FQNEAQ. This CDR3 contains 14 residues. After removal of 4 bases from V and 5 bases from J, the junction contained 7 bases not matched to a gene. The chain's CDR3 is CASSSSGGEHEQYF. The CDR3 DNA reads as TGTGCCAGCAGCTCCTCCGGGGGGGAACACGAGCAGTACTTC.

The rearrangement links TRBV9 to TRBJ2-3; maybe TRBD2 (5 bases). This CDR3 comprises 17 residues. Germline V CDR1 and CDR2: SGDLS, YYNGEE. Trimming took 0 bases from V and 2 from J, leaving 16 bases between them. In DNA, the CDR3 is TGTGCCAGCAGCGTAGGGTTGGGAGCGTTCCTCACAGATACGCAGTATTTT. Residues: CASSVGLGAFLTDTQYF. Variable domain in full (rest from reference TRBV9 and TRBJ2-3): DSGVTQTPKHLITATGQRVTLRCSPRSGDLSVYWYQQSLDQGLQFLIQYYNGEERAKGNILERFSAQQFPDLHSELNLSSLELGDSALYFCASSVGLGAFLTDTQYFGPGTRLTVL.

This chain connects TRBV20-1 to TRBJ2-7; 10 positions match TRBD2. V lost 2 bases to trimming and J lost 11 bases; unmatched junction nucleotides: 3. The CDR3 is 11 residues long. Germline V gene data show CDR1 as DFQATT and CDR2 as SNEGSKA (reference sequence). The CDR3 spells CSARPGLAEYF. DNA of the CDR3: TGCAGTGCTAGACCCGGACTAGCGGAGTACTTC.

The CDR3 region is CASSHPPGGRFVNEQFF. CDR3 DNA: TGTGCCAGCAGCCATCCCCCCGGCGGGAGGTTCGTGAATGAGCAGTTCTTC. The chain has TRBV3-1 (or the pseudogene TRBV3-2) and TRBJ2-1, with TRBD2 matching 8 bases. In germline, CDR1 is LGHDT, CDR2 YNNKEL (reference sequence). The CDR3 is 17 residues long. V lost 3 bases and J lost 7; bases outside the gene matches: 14.

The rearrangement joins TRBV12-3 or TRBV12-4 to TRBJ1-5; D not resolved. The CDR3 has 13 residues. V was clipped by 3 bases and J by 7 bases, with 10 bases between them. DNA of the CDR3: TGTGCCAGCAGTTTGTCCACGGGGCAGCCCCAGCATTTT. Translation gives CASSLSTGQPQHF.

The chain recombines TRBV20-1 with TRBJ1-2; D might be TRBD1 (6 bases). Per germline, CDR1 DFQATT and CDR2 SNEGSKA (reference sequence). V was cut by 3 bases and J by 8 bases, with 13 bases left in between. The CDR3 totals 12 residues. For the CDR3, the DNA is TGCAGTGCTAGTGGGGCAGGGGAAGGCTACACCTTC. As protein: CSASGAGEGYTF.

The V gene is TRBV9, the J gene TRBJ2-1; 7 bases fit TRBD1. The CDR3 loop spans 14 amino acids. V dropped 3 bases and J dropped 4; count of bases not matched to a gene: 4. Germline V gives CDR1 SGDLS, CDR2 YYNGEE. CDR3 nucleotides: TGTGCCAGCAGCGCCGGGACAGATTACAATGAGCAGTTCTTC. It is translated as CASSAGTDYNEQFF.